These T cell receptor beta chains were read from a single sample in a study of cytomegalovirus exposure and HLA in healthy donors. Clones were read by immunoSEQ multiplex PCR, and TCRdb kept only the in-frame ones, dropping some. The profile covers some 120,000 clones, with around 72% appearing a single time and 3% to 4% taken by the ten largest. Sequencing was carried out using PBMCs. The receptors derive from a man aged 25-45 years in good health and CMV-seronegative. Both conserved end residues are part of each CDR3. Fields, in order: V gene, D gene, clone size, J gene, CDR3 protein, CDR3 DNA. A D gene is named only where the DNA matches it firmly. Where a row states a size, it is once, few, many or the class of an expanded clone; other rows omit it.

TRBV6-5,NA,few,TRBJ1-4,CASSSGSSNEKLFF,TGTGCCAGCAGTTCAGGGTCATCTAATGAAAAACTGTTTTTT
TRBV5-1,NA,NA,TRBJ1-1,CASSLVLRGRNTEAFF,TGCGCCAGCAGCTTGGTTTTACGGGGGAGGAACACTGAAGCTTTCTTT
TRBV13,NA,NA,TRBJ2-3,CASSLGEVDTQYF,TGTGCCAGCAGCTTAGGAGAGGTGGATACGCAGTATTTT
TRBV6-6,NA,NA,TRBJ2-1,CASFTGWGYNEQFF,TGTGCCAGCTTTACAGGGTGGGGGTACAATGAGCAGTTCTTC
TRBV19,NA,NA,TRBJ2-3,CASKHSSTDTQYF,TGTGCCAGTAAGCACAGCAGCACAGATACGCAGTATTTT
TRBV9,NA,few,TRBJ1-2,CASSPRGSPYGYTF,TGTGCCAGCAGCCCCCGGGGATCACCTTATGGCTACACCTTC
TRBV4-1,TRBD1,NA,TRBJ1-1,CASSFRGLTEAFF,TGCGCCAGCAGCTTCAGGGGGCTGACTGAAGCTTTCTTT
TRBV10-1,TRBD1,NA,TRBJ2-7,CASTPGQKISYEQYF,TGCGCCAGCACTCCGGGACAGAAAATCTCCTACGAGCAGTACTTC
TRBV7-8,TRBD1,NA,TRBJ2-7,CASSLSTGGTGDTYEQYF,TGTGCCAGCAGCTTAAGCACTGGTGGGACAGGTGACACCTACGAGCAGTACTTC
TRBV30,TRBD1,few,TRBJ1-5,CAWSGQGYTQPQHF,TGTGCCTGGTCGGGACAGGGCTACACTCAGCCCCAGCATTTT
TRBV7-9,NA,few,TRBJ2-7,CASSHSYEQYF,TGTGCCAGCAGCCACTCCTACGAGCAGTACTTC
TRBV7-8,NA,NA,TRBJ2-2,CASSLGLSTGELFF,TGTGCCAGCAGCTTAGGATTGAGCACCGGGGAGCTGTTTTTT
TRBV6-5,NA,NA,TRBJ2-2,CASSLGTGGGELLF,TGTGCCAGCAGCCTCGGGACGGGTGGCGGGGAGCTGCTTTTT
TRBV5-6,TRBD1,NA,TRBJ2-2,CASSANRGRTGELFF,TGTGCCAGCAGCGCAAACAGGGGGCGCACCGGGGAGCTGTTTTTT
TRBV7-8,NA,NA,TRBJ1-1,CASSLLGSLQAFF,TGTGCCAGCAGCTTACTAGGTTCTCTCCAAGCTTTCTTT
TRBV6-6,NA,few,TRBJ1-2,CASGHLRVGYTF,TGTGCCAGCGGCCACCTCAGGGTCGGCTACACCTTC
TRBV30,NA,NA,TRBJ2-7,CAWRERGSEQYF,TGTGCCTGGAGAGAAAGGGGCTCCGAGCAGTACTTC
TRBV29-1,TRBD2,few,TRBJ2-1,CSVRRGGYNEQFF,TGCAGCGTTCGGCGGGGGGGATACAATGAGCAGTTCTTC
TRBV7-9,NA,few,TRBJ2-2,CASSLGQANTGELFF,TGTGCCAGCAGCTTAGGTCAGGCGAACACCGGGGAGCTGTTTTTT
TRBV2,NA,NA,TRBJ1-5,CASGTYSRQPQHF,TGTGCCAGTGGGACATACAGCCGCCAGCCCCAGCATTTT
TRBV28,NA,NA,TRBJ1-5,CASSSNIPTGWNQPQHF,TGTGCCAGCAGTTCAAACATCCCCACAGGGTGGAATCAGCCCCAGCATTTT
TRBV27,TRBD2,NA,TRBJ2-5,CASSLLMAGGPETQYF,TGTGCCAGCAGTTTACTCATGGCGGGGGGGCCAGAGACCCAGTACTTC
TRBV4-1,NA,few,TRBJ2-7,CASSQEARAYEQYF,TGCGCCAGCAGCCAAGAAGCGAGAGCCTACGAGCAGTACTTC
TRBV28,NA,NA,TRBJ2-7,CASSLPLIPLSYEQYF,TGTGCCAGCAGTTTACCACTAATACCCCTCTCCTACGAGCAGTACTTC
TRBV9,TRBD1,NA,TRBJ2-7,CASSPRDGAGGYYEQYF,TGTGCCAGCAGCCCGAGGGATGGGGCAGGGGGCTACTACGAGCAGTACTTC
TRBV11-1,TRBD1,NA,TRBJ2-2,CASSLRQGPDTGELFF,TGTGCCAGCAGCTTAAGACAGGGTCCCGACACCGGGGAGCTGTTTTTT
TRBV6-5,TRBD2,NA,TRBJ2-3,CASSRGGSTDTQYF,TGTGCCAGCAGCCGGGGGGGGAGCACAGATACGCAGTATTTT
TRBV5-1,TRBD2,NA,TRBJ2-1,CASSPSGGYYNEQFF,TGCGCCAGCAGCCCGAGCGGGGGGTACTACAATGAGCAGTTCTTC
TRBV30,NA,NA,TRBJ2-3,CAWNQKASALLGITDTQYF,TGTGCCTGGAATCAAAAAGCTAGCGCCTTATTGGGGATCACAGATACGCAGTATTTT
TRBV28,NA,NA,TRBJ2-3,CASSLSLASTDTQYF,TGTGCCAGCAGTTTGTCCCTAGCTAGCACAGATACGCAGTATTTT
TRBV29-1,NA,once,TRBJ1-1,CSVDRSIGSTEAFF,TGCAGCGTTGATAGGAGTATAGGGAGCACTGAAGCTTTCTTT
TRBV6-6,NA,NA,TRBJ1-1,CASSSLDIASF,TGTGCCAGCAGTAGCCTCGACATAGCGTCTTTT
TRBV28,TRBD1,NA,TRBJ1-2,CASSAKGTGFYGYTF,TGTGCCAGCAGTGCTAAAGGGACAGGGTTCTATGGCTACACCTTC
TRBV2,NA,NA,TRBJ1-4,CASSVVGATNEKLFF,TGTGCCAGCAGTGTGGTCGGGGCAACTAATGAAAAACTGTTTTTT
TRBV4-2,NA,NA,TRBJ1-6,CASSPRVGSPLHF,TGTGCCAGCAGCCCCCGGGTGGGTTCACCCCTCCACTTT
TRBV5-6,NA,NA,TRBJ1-5,CASSPTSGSPQHF,TGTGCCAGCAGCCCCACATCGGGATCGCCCCAGCATTTT
TRBV15,NA,NA,TRBJ1-5,CATSRVGNSNQPQHF,TGTGCCACCAGCAGAGTTGGCAATAGCAATCAGCCCCAGCATTTT
TRBV21-1,NA,few,TRBJ1-5,CASRNRGSGGGNQPQHF,TGTGCCAGCAGGAATCGCGGGTCGGGGGGCGGCAATCAGCCCCAGCATTTT
TRBV9,NA,few,TRBJ2-1,CASSVDSKNEQFF,TGTGCCAGCAGCGTAGACAGTAAGAATGAGCAGTTCTTC
TRBV27,TRBD2,few,TRBJ2-3,CASSLSMGYSRGDDTDTQYF,TGTGCCAGCAGTTTATCAATGGGGTATTCGCGGGGGGATGATACAGATACGCAGTATTTT
TRBV6-6,TRBD2,NA,TRBJ2-6,CASSPPQRGGANVLTF,TGTGCCAGCAGCCCCCCTCAGCGGGGTGGGGCCAACGTCCTGACTTTC
TRBV2,NA,once,TRBJ1-6,CASRVDRLYSPLHF,TGTGCCAGCAGAGTCGACAGGCTGTATTCACCCCTCCACTTT
TRBV5-1,NA,few,TRBJ1-4,CASSLTAANEKLFF,TGCGCCAGCAGCCTCACGGCGGCTAATGAAAAACTGTTTTTT
TRBV5-1,NA,NA,TRBJ2-1,CASSLEVAAGYNEQFF,TGCGCCAGCAGCTTGGAGGTCGCGGCCGGCTACAATGAGCAGTTCTTC
TRBV25-1,NA,NA,TRBJ1-2,CASSVVEDYGYTF,TGTGCCAGCAGTGTTGTAGAGGACTATGGCTACACCTTC
TRBV7-6,NA,NA,TRBJ1-1,CASSFTAADTEAFF,TGTGCCAGCAGCTTCACGGCGGCGGACACTGAAGCTTTCTTT
TRBV29-1,TRBD1,few,TRBJ2-7,CSVVSGQGQYEQYF,TGCAGCGTGGTCTCGGGACAGGGTCAATACGAGCAGTACTTC
TRBV19,NA,NA,TRBJ1-6,CASSPRFVSYNSPLHF,TGTGCCAGTAGTCCTCGGTTTGTCTCCTATAATTCACCCCTCCACTTT
TRBV29-1,NA,NA,TRBJ2-5,CSVGPVRGTQYF,TGCAGCGTCGGCCCCGTTAGGGGGACCCAGTACTTC
TRBV30,NA,NA,TRBJ1-6,CAWSVGVLNSPLHF,TGTGCCTGGAGTGTTGGAGTACTTAATTCACCCCTCCACTTT
TRBV7-2,TRBD1,NA,TRBJ1-1,CASSLVGTGGRTEAFF,TGTGCCAGCAGCTTAGTTGGGACAGGGGGCCGCACTGAAGCTTTCTTT